The present TCR beta chain was sequenced within a study of T cells in Graves' hyperthyroidism and ophthalmopathy. The wider study: The initial diagnosis was the point when peripheral blood was collected, ahead of any treatment.

Diagnosing involved the use of clinical symptoms, serum thyroxine and TRAb, thyroid ultrasound and orbital computed tomography. General study findings and limits: The blood repertoire included most of the expanded thyroid clonotypes above 0.001. Ophthalmopathy prediction by the model preceded onset by a median roughly 6 months.

This clonotype appeared a single time. Its matching antigen is unknown. Germline CDR1 SQVTM, CDR2 ANQGSEA. The CDR3 runs to 13 residues. Researchers took RNA transcripts and amplified the TCR beta CDR3 regions from them. The TCR CDR3 first-round RT-PCR relied on the HTBI primer set. TCRdb ran MiXCR on the multiplex PCR reads and lists one entry per CDR3 protein. Of hundreds of thousands of distinct CDR3 sequences in the sample, roughly 21% are singletons; the top ten hold roughly 44%. The chain has TRBV29-1 and TRBJ2-5; D ambiguous. The better agreement between TRBJ2-1 and the DNA end casts doubt on the J call. Sequencing was performed on blood. The source is a man in his forties with Graves' ophthalmopathy. CDR3 sequence: CSAEYTLQETQFF. The CDR3 nucleotides read TGCAGCGCCGAATACACCTTACAAGAGACCCAGTTCTTC.